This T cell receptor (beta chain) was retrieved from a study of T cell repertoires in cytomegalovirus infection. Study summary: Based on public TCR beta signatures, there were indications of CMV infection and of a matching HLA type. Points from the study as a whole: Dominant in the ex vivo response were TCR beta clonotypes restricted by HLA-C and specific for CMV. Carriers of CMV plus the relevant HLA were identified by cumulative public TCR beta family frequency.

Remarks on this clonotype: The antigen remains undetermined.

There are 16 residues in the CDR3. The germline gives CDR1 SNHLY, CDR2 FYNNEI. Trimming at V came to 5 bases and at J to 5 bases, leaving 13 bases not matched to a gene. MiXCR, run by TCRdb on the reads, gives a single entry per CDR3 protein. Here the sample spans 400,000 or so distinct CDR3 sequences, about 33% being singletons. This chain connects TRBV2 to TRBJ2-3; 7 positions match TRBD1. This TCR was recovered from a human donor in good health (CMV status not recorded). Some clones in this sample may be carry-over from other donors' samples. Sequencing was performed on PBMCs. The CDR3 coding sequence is TGTGCCAGCAGTCCGACAGGGCTCGATACCATAGATACGCAGTATTTT. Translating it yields CASSPTGLDTIDTQYF.